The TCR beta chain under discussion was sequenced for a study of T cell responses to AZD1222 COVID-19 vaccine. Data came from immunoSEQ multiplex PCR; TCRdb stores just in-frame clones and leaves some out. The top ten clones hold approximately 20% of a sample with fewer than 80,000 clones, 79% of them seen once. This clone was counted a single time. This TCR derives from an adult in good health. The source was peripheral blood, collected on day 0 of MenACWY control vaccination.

CDR3 amino acids: CASSYGDRALNEQFF. The DNA for the CDR3 is TGTGCCAGCAGTTACGGCGACAGGGCCCTCAATGAGCAGTTCTTC. The chain couples TRBV6-5 to TRBJ2-1; 7 bases line up with TRBD1. This CDR3 comprises 15 residues. Germline V gene sequence: CDR1 MNHEY, CDR2 SVGAGI. V trimming: 2 bases; J trimming: 6 bases; junction bases outside the gene matches: 7.